Below, 13 T cell receptor beta chains from the same sample are listed, as sequenced in a study of identical twins. TCRdb re-derived calls from the 5' RACE reads in MiXCR, one entry per CDR3 protein. The table has 600,000 to 800,000 distinct CDR3 sequences, 21% seen once. This sample was also put to use in a study of T cells expressing NK-cell markers.

Sequencing used PBMCs. The source is a young woman in good health.

This clonotype was seen more than once but under ten times. The J gene is TRBJ2-3, the V gene TRBV29-1, with 9 bases fitting TRBD2. CDR3 size: 15 residues. Per the germline V gene, CDR1 is SQVTM and CDR2 is ANQGSEA. Unmatched junction bases numbered 12, after V lost 8 bases and J lost 3 bases. This chain's CDR3 is CSSQSAGGRTDTQYF. CDR3 DNA: TGCAGCTCCCAGTCGGCGGGAGGGAGGACAGATACGCAGTATTTT.

This chain uses TRBV9 with TRBJ2-1; 8 nucleotides agree with TRBD2. Looked up from germline, CDR1 is SGDLS and CDR2 is YYNGEE. This CDR3 contains 14 residues. V lost 2 bases to trimming and J lost 6 bases; unmatched junction nucleotides: 4. Written as DNA, the CDR3 is TGTGCCAGCAGCGTTACTAGCGGCGCCAATGAGCAGTTCTTC. Residues: CASSVTSGANEQFF.

This sequence joins TRBV4-3 and TRBJ2-7; 7 bases line up with TRBD1. Trimming at V came to 1 base and at J to 5 bases, leaving 11 bases not matched to a gene. The CDR3 loop spans 16 amino acids. CDR1 is LGHNA, CDR2 YSLEER, per germline. The CDR3 bases are TGCGCCAGCAGCCAAGGAAGCAGGGGGATGAAAAACGAGCAGTACTTC. Encoded protein: CASSQGSRGMKNEQYF.

There are a few counts of this clonotype. The V call is TRBV20-1, the J call TRBJ2-7, with a weak D call TRBD2 (7 bases). V lost 2 bases, J lost 2 bases, and 13 bases lay in between. Germline CDR1 and CDR2: DFQATT and SNEGSKA (reference sequence). The CDR3 loop spans 14 amino acids. The CDR3 here is CSARRGGVPYEQYF. DNA of the CDR3: TGCAGTGCTAGAAGGGGGGGGGTTCCCTACGAGCAGTACTTC.

This clonotype was observed a few times. V gene TRBV20-1 combines with J gene TRBJ2-5; TRBD2 aligns across 7 bases. There are 13 residues in the CDR3. V lost 4 bases, J lost 5 bases, and 7 bases stayed unmatched. The germline gives CDR1 DFQATT, CDR2 SNEGSKA (reference sequence). The CDR3 spells CSATTPRGETQYF. The CDR3 DNA is TGCAGTGCTACTACGCCGCGGGGGGAGACCCAGTACTTC.

The V and J genes are TRBV6-4 and TRBJ2-1; 8 bases map to TRBD2. Germline loops: CDR1 MRHNA, CDR2 SNTAGT. After removal of 5 bases from V and 5 bases from J, the junction contained 5 bases not matched to a gene. The CDR3 loop spans 14 amino acids. The DNA of the CDR3 is TGTGCCAGCAGTCCTAGCGGGTCCAACAATGAGCAGTTCTTC. Translating gives CASSPSGSNNEQFF.

The chain employs TRBV4-3 and TRBJ2-3, with D tentatively TRBD1 (6 bases). Germline lookup yields CDR1 LGHNA and CDR2 YSLEER. The CDR3 runs 16 residues. V lost 0 bases and J lost 0, with 10 bases in between. CDR3 coding DNA: TGCGCCAGCAGCCAAGACCGGGACATCAGCACAGATACGCAGTATTTT. This gives the protein CASSQDRDISTDTQYF.

This chain uses TRBV15 with TRBJ2-7; D possibly matches TRBD1 or TRBD2 (6 bases each). The V end was cut by 0 bases, the J end by 3 bases, with 12 bases between. Germline V gene lookup returns CDR1 LNHNV and CDR2 YYDKDF (reference sequence). CDR3 size: 15 residues. The CDR3: CATSRDRGRYYEQYF. In DNA form, the CDR3 reads TGTGCCACCAGCAGAGATCGGGGGCGGTACTACGAGCAGTACTTC.

This clonotype was recorded a few times. This chain joins TRBV6-5 and TRBJ2-2, with unresolved D. The CDR3 is made up of 13 amino acids. Trimming pared 0 bases from V and 6 bases from J, leaving 5 bases between. Germline values: CDR1 MNHEY, CDR2 SVGAGI. CDR3 DNA: TGTGCCAGCAGTTACTCGGAATCCGGGGAGCTGTTTTTT. It yields the protein CASSYSESGELFF.

This clonotype was recorded a few times. J is TRBJ2-5 and V is TRBV20-1; possibly TRBD2 for D (5 bases). The germline V and J ends were trimmed by 6 bases and 0 bases, with 11 bases remaining between them. The CDR3 loop spans 13 amino acids. Looked up from germline, CDR1 is DFQATT and CDR2 is SNEGSKA (reference sequence). As DNA, the CDR3 is TGCAGTGCCGTACGGGGATACCAAGAGACCCAGTACTTC. Residues: CSAVRGYQETQYF.

This chain uses TRBV27 with TRBJ2-7; either TRBD1 or TRBD2 may fit D (5 bases each). There are 15 residues in the CDR3. The V end lost 5 bases, the J end lost 2 bases, and 16 bases lay between the germline ends. Germline-derived CDR1 and CDR2 are MNHEY and SMNVEV (reference sequence). The CDR3 DNA reads as TGTGCCAGCAGTGGGGGAGTTCTTGGGGCCTACGAGCAGTACTTC. Translating it yields CASSGGVLGAYEQYF.

This clonotype was counted only a few times. The chain has TRBV5-1 and TRBJ2-1; 7 bases fit TRBD2. There are 18 residues in the CDR3. The J segment lost 0 bases and the V segment lost 4 bases, leaving 13 bases of the junction unmatched. The germline gives CDR1 SGHRS, CDR2 YFSETQ. The CDR3 DNA sequence: TGCGCCAGCAGCCTACAAATTCTAGCGGAGAGCTCCTACAATGAGCAGTTCTTC. It specifies CASSLQILAESSYNEQFF.

This clonotype turned up a few times. V is TRBV12-3 or TRBV12-4 and J is TRBJ2-1, with D possibly matching TRBD2 (5 bases). The CDR3 contains 14 residues. The V end was cut by 3 bases, the J end by 3 bases, with 9 bases between. In DNA form, the CDR3 reads TGTGCCAGCAGTTTCCGGACTCACTACAATGAGCAGTTCTTC. It codes for CASSFRTHYNEQFF.